Reported below is one T cell receptor beta chain. Its specificity is not known. Some clones are missing from TCRdb's copy, which holds only in-frame ones; the method was immunoSEQ multiplex PCR. The sample consists of about 2.2 million clones, around 93% of them appearing once. The data originate from a study of shared clonotypes between healthy human individuals. Overall study: Contributing individuals were two females and a few males aged 18 to 49.

Naive CD8 cells comprised CD45RO-negative, CCR7-positively selected cells, excluding terminally differentiated effector memory CD45RA+ cells. Those who donated were healthy HIV-negative adults, with no recent acute infections or vaccinations reported. The CDR3 is 13 amino acids. Germline-derived CDR1 and CDR2 are MNHEY and SMNVEV (reference sequence). Trimming removed 2 bases from V and 3 bases from J, with 8 bases in between. Study-wide results and caveats: Sorted-subset sequencing was shown by rarefaction to be incomplete despite large depth. Blood alone was sampled, and tissue repertoires likely differ.

Sequenced: naive CD8+ T cells from PBMCs. V and J are TRBV27 and TRBJ2-7; D unclear. The clonotype comes from a man aged 18-30 years in good health. Some clones in this sample may be carry-over from other donors' samples. The CDR3, as DNA: TGTGCCAGCAGTTTAGAGTCTAACTACGAGCAGTACTTC. It yields the protein CASSLESNYEQYF.